This passage covers 29 T cell receptor beta chains from one sample sequenced in a study of CD8+ T cells in alopecia areata. The authors extracted RNA and reverse transcribed it into cDNA as the sequencing template. Produced via immunoSEQ multiplex PCR; TCRdb's table is partial and in-frame only. Here the sample spans 95,000 to 110,000 clones, 80% to 85% being singletons. Treatment: oral pan-JAK inhibitor, 5-10 mg twice daily. The specimen was CD8+ T cells sorted from blood, collected at week 24, from a patient treated with tofacitinib. The receptor source for this set is a human donor with alopecia areata.

This clone has a single count. The rearrangement links TRBV2 to TRBJ1-2, with unresolved D. In germline, CDR1 is SNHLY, CDR2 FYNNEI. The CDR3 has 16 amino acids. Trimming removed 5 bases at V and 6 bases at J, with 22 bases between. The CDR3 nucleotides are TGTGCCAGCAGTTTCCACGCTCAGCTTAGGACTGATGGCTACACCTTC. Encoded protein: CASSFHAQLRTDGYTF.

This clone turned up a few times. This chain links TRBV5-6 with TRBJ2-7; 8 bases line up with TRBD1. J lost 5 bases, V lost 2 bases, and 6 bases had no gene match. Germline CDR1 and CDR2: SGHDT and YYEEEE. The CDR3 consists of 14 residues. The CDR3 sequence is CASSFGTGLNEQYF. Here the CDR3 DNA reads TGTGCCAGCAGCTTCGGGACAGGTCTTAACGAGCAGTACTTC.

This CDR3 reads CASRPGTGEETQYF. CDR3 nucleotide sequence: TGTGCCAGCAGGCCCGGGACAGGGGAGGAGACCCAGTACTTC. This chain uses TRBV7-9 with TRBJ2-7; 10 bases align to TRBD1. The J call is uncertain, as TRBJ2-5 better fits the DNA end. The CDR3 is 14 amino acids. CDR1 SEHNR and CDR2 FQNEAQ come from the germline V gene (reference sequence).

This chain joins TRBV19 and TRBJ2-1; possibly TRBD2 for D (6 bases). With 7 bases removed from V and 2 bases from J, the gap between germline ends came to 15 bases. The CDR3 has 15 residues. Germline CDR1 is LNHDA and CDR2 is SQIVND (reference sequence). The CDR3 DNA follows: TGTGCCAGTACCCCCGGGACTTTCCCCTACAATGAGCAGTTCTTC. The encoded protein is CASTPGTFPYNEQFF.

Regarding this clone: The same CDR3 also results from other DNA sequences found in this sample. The V gene is TRBV19, the J gene TRBJ2-7; D gene unclear. This CDR3 contains 13 residues. Germline CDR1 and CDR2: LNHDA and SQIVND (reference sequence). V lost 2 bases, J lost 4 bases, and 9 bases lay in between. CDR3 bases: TGTGCCAGTAGTATATCTTCAGGATACGAGCAGTACTTC. Protein sequence: CASSISSGYEQYF.

The genes are TRBV29-1 and TRBJ2-3; no reliable D call. The V end was cut by 6 bases, the J end by 2 bases, with 9 bases between. The CDR3 totals 12 residues. Looked up from germline, CDR1 is SQVTM and CDR2 is ANQGSEA. The CDR3 region is CSVSADTDTQYF. In nucleotides, the CDR3 is TGCAGCGTGTCGGCGGACACAGATACGCAGTATTTT.

The chain is built from TRBV4-3 and TRBJ1-4, with a weak D call TRBD1 (5 bases). Trimming took 3 bases from V and 0 from J, leaving 8 bases between them. Germline loops: CDR1 LGHNA, CDR2 YSLEER. The CDR3 runs 15 residues. The CDR3 coding sequence is TGCGCCAGCAGCCAGGGGACCGCAACTAATGAAAAACTGTTTTTT. It yields the protein CASSQGTATNEKLFF.

The chain combines TRBV10-3 with TRBJ2-5; tentatively, D is TRBD1 or TRBD2 (5 bases each). The CDR3 has 14 residues. Germline CDR1 ENHRY, CDR2 SYGVKD. Trimming shortened V by 3 bases and J by 2 bases, and 10 bases separated the two germline ends. CDR3 coding DNA: TGTGCCATCAGTGACGTGGGGGAACAAGAGACCCAGTACTTC. It specifies CAISDVGEQETQYF.

This clone was observed once. The genes are TRBV5-1 and TRBJ2-7; 8 bases are a match to TRBD1. This CDR3 comprises 13 residues. The germline CDR1 and CDR2 sequences are SGHRS and YFSETQ. Germline trimming cut 6 bases from V and 2 bases from J; bases unmatched to any gene: 4. CDR3 nucleotides: TGCGCCAGCACCTCGGACAGGGCCTACGAGCAGTACTTC. It specifies CASTSDRAYEQYF.

The V call is TRBV5-4, the J call TRBJ1-3; D is unclear. The germline gives CDR1 SGHNT, CDR2 YYREEE (reference sequence). Trimming removed 1 base from V and 2 bases from J, with 7 bases in between. The CDR3 covers 14 residues. CDR3 sequence (DNA): TGTGCCAGCAGCTTGCGGGGTGCTGGAAACACCATATATTTT. The encoded protein is CASSLRGAGNTIYF. The full variable domain, in which reference TRBV5-4 and TRBJ1-3 provide the parts outside the CDR3, is ETGVTQSPTHLIKTRGQQVTLRCSSQSGHNTVSWYQQALGQGPQFIFQYYREEENGRGNFPPRFSGLQFPNYSSELNVNALELDDSALYLCASSLRGAGNTIYFGEGSWLTVV.

The chain carries TRBV5-1 and TRBJ2-7, with D uncertain. Germline values: CDR1 SGHRS, CDR2 YFSETQ. Between the trimmed V and J ends, which lost 0 bases and 2 bases, there was a span of 12 bases. The CDR3 has 15 residues. DNA of the CDR3: TGCGCCAGCAGCTTGGAGCAGCCAGGACCCTACGAGCAGTACTTC. Translating gives CASSLEQPGPYEQYF.

Notes on this clone: The same CDR3 is also encoded by other DNA sequences in this sample. This sequence joins TRBV20-1 and TRBJ2-5, with no clear D. The CDR3 is 10 residues long. Germline V gene data show CDR1 as DFQATT and CDR2 as SNEGSKA (reference sequence). V dropped 4 bases and J dropped 2 bases, with 2 bases sitting between them. In DNA form, the CDR3 reads TGCAGTGCTACACAAGAGACCCAGTACTTC. As protein: CSATQETQYF.

The genes are TRBV4-1 and TRBJ2-2; 9 nucleotides agree with TRBD2. The CDR3 is made up of 15 amino acids. CDR1 and CDR2 (germline): MGHRA, YSYEKL. V gave up 5 bases and J gave up 2 bases; unmatched junction bases: 3. CDR3 coding DNA: TGCGCCAGCAGCTTTAGCGGGGGAAACACCGGGGAGCTGTTTTTT. Its protein is CASSFSGGNTGELFF.

V gene TRBV5-6 combines with J gene TRBJ2-7; 9 nucleotides line up with TRBD2. CDR1 and CDR2 from the germline V gene are SGHDT and YYEEEE. V shed 0 bases, J shed 4 bases, and the junction held 5 bases outside the gene matches. The CDR3 is made up of 15 amino acids. The CDR3 DNA reads TGTGCCAGCAGCTTGGAGACTAGCGGTTTTTACGAGCAGTACTTC. Translation: CASSLETSGFYEQYF.

The V gene is TRBV19, the J gene TRBJ1-5; D is undetermined. CDR1 is LNHDA, CDR2 SQIVND, per germline (reference sequence). V lost 6 bases and J 2 bases, leaving 8 bases between the germline ends. There are 13 residues in the CDR3. CDR3 in DNA: TGTGCCAGTAGATCAACGGGCAATCAGCCCCAGCATTTT. It codes for CASRSTGNQPQHF.

The genes are TRBV7-6 and TRBJ2-7; possible D gene TRBD1, 6 bases. Trimming took 5 bases from V and 0 from J, leaving 11 bases between them. Germline V gives CDR1 SGHVS, CDR2 FNYEAQ. The CDR3 covers 14 residues. CDR3 nucleotides: TGTGCCAGCAGCCCTAGGACAGACTCCTACGAGCAGTACTTC. Encoded protein: CASSPRTDSYEQYF.

The chain employs TRBV27 and TRBJ2-1; the D call may be TRBD1 or TRBD2 (5 bases each). Trimming shortened V by 5 bases and J by 4 bases, and 15 bases separated the two germline ends. The CDR3 runs 15 residues. Per the germline V gene, CDR1 is MNHEY and CDR2 is SMNVEV (reference sequence). This CDR3 reads CASSLGTESYNEQFF. In DNA form, the CDR3 reads TGTGCCAGCAGTCTCGGGACCGAATCTTACAATGAGCAGTTCTTC.

The chain uses TRBV4-1 and TRBJ2-1, with D possibly matching TRBD2 (5 bases). CDR1 and CDR2 (germline): MGHRA, YSYEKL. The CDR3 runs 15 residues. Deletions cut 6 bases from V and 7 bases from J, with 19 bases between. CDR3 loop: CASSQQPGSYNEQFF. The CDR3 nucleotides read TGCGCCAGCAGTCAACAGCCGGGGTCGTATAATGAGCAGTTCTTC.

The rearrangement uses TRBV2 and TRBJ2-1, with 9 bases aligning to TRBD2. V was clipped by 8 bases and J by 3 bases; unmatched bases: 2. The germline V gene has CDR1 SNHLY and CDR2 FYNNEI. This CDR3 spans 13 amino acids. The CDR3 DNA follows: TGTGCCAGCCTTAGCGGGGGCTACAATGAGCAGTTCTTC. It yields the protein CASLSGGYNEQFF. Complete variable domain (other parts from reference TRBV2 and TRBJ2-1): EPEVTQTPSHQVTQMGQEVILRCVPISNHLYFYWYRQILGQKVEFLVSFYNNEISEKSEIFDDQFSVERPDGSNFTLKIRSTKLEDSAMYFCASLSGGYNEQFFGPGTRLTVL.

V gene TRBV5-1 combines with J gene TRBJ2-7; the match to TRBD1 covers 8 bases. From germline, CDR1 is SGHRS and CDR2 YFSETQ. This CDR3 spans 14 amino acids. After removal of 4 bases from V and 1 base from J, the junction contained 4 bases not matched to a gene. CDR3 DNA: TGCGCCAGCAGCGCCGGGACAGGATCCTACGAGCAGTACTTC. It codes for CASSAGTGSYEQYF.

CDR3 sequence: CASSLTGTAFTYEQYF. CDR3 sequence (DNA): TGTGCCAGCAGCTTAACCGGGACAGCCTTCACCTACGAGCAGTACTTC. The gene calls are TRBV5-6 and TRBJ2-7, with 7 bases that match TRBD1. Germline trimming cut 2 bases from V and 2 bases from J; bases unmatched to any gene: 10. This CDR3 is 16 amino acids long. Germline V CDR1 and CDR2: SGHDT, YYEEEE.

CDR3 loop: CASGQVEAFF. The CDR3 bases are TGTGCCAGTGGACAAGTTGAAGCTTTCTTT. V usage is TRBV19 and J usage is TRBJ1-1, with D tentatively TRBD1 (5 bases). Germline V lookup: CDR1 LNHDA, CDR2 SQIVND (reference sequence). The V end lost 8 bases, the J end lost 7 bases, and 8 bases lay between the germline ends. The CDR3 sequence is 10 residues long. The full variable domain, its missing parts supplied by reference TRBV19 and TRBJ1-1, is DGGITQSPKYLFRKEGQNVTLSCEQNLNHDAMYWYRQDPGQGLRLIYYSQIVNDFQKGDIAEGYSVSREKKESFPLTVTSAQKNPTAFYLCASGQVEAFFGQGTRLTVV.

In its sample, this clone was seen a few times. The V gene is TRBV9, the J gene TRBJ1-2; no firm D call. Germline CDR1 SGDLS, CDR2 YYNGEE. This CDR3 region has 13 residues. The V and J ends lost 1 base and 8 bases respectively, with 12 bases between them. CDR3 protein: CASSVRPGGGYTF. CDR3 DNA: TGTGCCAGCAGCGTAAGGCCCGGTGGCGGCTACACCTTC.

This clone was picked up one time. This chain links TRBV9 with TRBJ2-2; no reliable D call. The V end was cut by 0 bases, the J end by 3 bases, with 21 bases between. The germline V gene encodes CDR1 SGDLS and CDR2 YYNGEE. The CDR3 extends over 19 amino acids. The CDR3 DNA follows: TGTGCCAGCAGCGTAGGAGTGAGCGCCGGTTGGGGTTACACCGGGGAGCTGTTTTTT. As protein: CASSVGVSAGWGYTGELFF.

This clone was counted once. The chain carries TRBV27 and TRBJ1-1; a weak D match, TRBD1 (6 bases). This CDR3 spans 13 amino acids. Germline CDR1 reads MNHEY; CDR2 reads SMNVEV (reference sequence). Between the trimmed V and J ends, which lost 6 bases and 3 bases, there was a span of 11 bases. The CDR3 DNA sequence: TGTGCCAGCAGCTGGGGGGGGCACACTGAAGCTTTCTTT. Its translation is CASSWGGHTEAFF.

The rearrangement links TRBV18 to TRBJ2-3; D perhaps matches TRBD1 (6 bases). Deletions cut 3 bases from V and 0 bases from J, with 16 bases between. The CDR3 consists of 17 residues. Looked up from germline, CDR1 is KGHSH and CDR2 is LQKENI. The CDR3 here is CASSPNTGHPSTDTQYF. The DNA of the CDR3 is TGTGCCAGCTCACCCAATACAGGGCATCCTAGCACAGATACGCAGTATTTT.

This rearrangement joins TRBV7-8 to TRBJ2-1; D may correspond to TRBD1 or TRBD2 (6 bases each). The CDR3 covers 15 residues. Germline V lookup: CDR1 SGHVS, CDR2 FQNEAQ. The V end was cut by 1 base, the J end by 5 bases, with 12 bases between. CDR3: CASSLGPGAHNEQFF. DNA of the CDR3: TGTGCCAGCAGCTTAGGGCCGGGGGCGCACAATGAGCAGTTCTTC.

This clone was counted a single time. CDR3 protein: CATSRDTVQETQYF. The CDR3, as DNA: TGTGCCACCAGCAGAGATACAGTCCAAGAGACCCAGTACTTC. This chain links TRBV15 with TRBJ2-5, with D hard to call. CDR3 size: 14 residues. The germline V gene encodes CDR1 LNHNV and CDR2 YYDKDF (reference sequence). Trimming took off 0 bases at V and 1 base at J, with 6 bases between the two ends.

V usage is TRBV29-1 and J usage is TRBJ1-2, with 10 bases aligning to TRBD1. The CDR3 loop spans 15 amino acids. Losses at the gene ends were 5 bases for V and 3 bases for J; bases not matched to a gene: 9. Germline V lookup: CDR1 SQVTM, CDR2 ANQGSEA. For the CDR3, the DNA is TGCAGCGTTCGCGGGACAGGGGCCGGGGACTATGGCTACACCTTC. Amino acids: CSVRGTGAGDYGYTF. The full variable domain, rest sourced from reference TRBV29-1 and TRBJ1-2, is SAVISQKPSRDICQRGTSLTIQCQVDSQVTMMFWYRQQPGQSLTLIATANQGSEATYESGFVIDKFPISRPNLTFSTLTVSNMSPEDSSIYLCSVRGTGAGDYGYTFGSGTRLTVV.